These 22 T cell receptor beta chains were all obtained from the same sample, sequenced in a study of blood T cell repertoires in COVID-19. TCRdb's copy holds only in-frame clones and misses some; the assay was immunoSEQ multiplex PCR. This sample has approximately 120,000 clones, with roughly 74% found just once. Material for sequencing was peripheral blood. These receptors all come from a man older than 75 with COVID-19, enrolled during active disease.

V usage is TRBV19 and J usage is TRBJ2-1, with D possibly TRBD2 on 5 matching bases. The CDR3 consists of 13 residues. Germline V gives CDR1 LNHDA, CDR2 SQIVND (reference sequence). V was pared by 5 bases and J by 12 bases, with 17 bases between. CDR3 amino acids: CASSPLDYSGQFF. The CDR3 coding sequence is TGTGCCAGTAGTCCACTAGATTACAGCGGGCAGTTCTTC.

This clone was seen repeatedly, ten times or more. This rearrangement joins TRBV6-5 to TRBJ1-1, with D uncertain. V was clipped by 6 bases and J by 4 bases, with 6 bases between them. Germline CDR1 and CDR2: MNHEY and SVGAGI. CDR3 length: 11 amino acids. The CDR3 DNA reads as TGTGCCAGCAGCTGGGCCACTGAAGCTTTCTTT. It is translated as CASSWATEAFF.

This rearrangement joins TRBV19 to TRBJ1-2; D ambiguous. This CDR3 comprises 13 residues. Per germline, CDR1 LNHDA and CDR2 SQIVND (reference sequence). V was cut by 4 bases and J by 8 bases, with 14 bases left in between. Here the CDR3 DNA reads TGTGCCAGTAGTAGAATAGGGAGGAGAGGCTACACCTTC. Its protein is CASSRIGRRGYTF.

This chain links TRBV28 with TRBJ2-5, with 7 bases fitting TRBD1. Germline CDR1 and CDR2: MDHEN and SYDVKM. Trimming at V came to 2 bases and at J to 9 bases, leaving 12 bases not matched to a gene. The CDR3 is 15 amino acids. CDR3 region: CASSLGAGGSQAQYF. The CDR3 coding sequence is TGTGCCAGCAGTTTAGGGGCAGGGGGTAGCCAGGCCCAGTACTTC.

CDR3 sequence (DNA): TGTGCCAGCAGTCCGTCGACGGGTACCCGAGAGACCCAGTACTTC. Translation: CASSPSTGTRETQYF. This sequence joins TRBV28 and TRBJ2-5; D remains ambiguous. CDR1 is MDHEN and CDR2 is SYDVKM in the germline V gene. CDR3 size: 15 residues. Trimming cost V 5 bases and J 4 bases, with 17 bases left between them.

The J gene is TRBJ1-1, the V gene TRBV5-1, with D uncertain. Trimming pared 0 bases from V and 2 bases from J, leaving 8 bases between. This CDR3 contains 14 residues. The germline CDR1 and CDR2 sequences are SGHRS and YFSETQ. CDR3 protein: CASSLDSLNTEAFF. The CDR3 DNA reads as TGCGCCAGCAGCTTGGACAGCCTCAACACTGAAGCTTTCTTT.

The genes are TRBV6-5 and TRBJ2-1, with TRBD2 matching 9 bases. The V gene end was trimmed by 6 bases and the J gene end by 3 bases; junction bases not matched to a gene: 3. The CDR3 length is 14 residues. Per germline, CDR1 MNHEY and CDR2 SVGAGI. CDR3 in amino acids: CASRWTSVYNEQFF. For the CDR3, the DNA is TGTGCCAGCAGATGGACTAGCGTCTACAATGAGCAGTTCTTC.

This clone was observed a single time. This rearrangement joins TRBV5-6 to TRBJ2-5; 10 positions match TRBD1. Trimming removed 3 bases from V and 3 bases from J; junction bases left unmatched: 8. CDR3 length: 16 residues. Germline CDR1 and CDR2: SGHDT and YYEEEE. CDR3 nucleotide sequence: TGTGCCAGCAGCTGGGGGACAGGGGCGAGGGAAGAGACCCAGTACTTC. Amino acids: CASSWGTGAREETQYF.

The J gene is TRBJ2-3, the V gene TRBV5-4; 9 bases agree with TRBD2. This CDR3 is built from 16 residues. The germline V gene has CDR1 SGHNT and CDR2 YYREEE (reference sequence). Germline trimming cut 4 bases from V and 0 bases from J; bases unmatched to any gene: 6. The CDR3 nucleotides are TGTGCCAGCAGCGGACCTAGCGGGATAAGCACAGATACGCAGTATTTT. Its protein is CASSGPSGISTDTQYF. Filled out from reference TRBV5-4 and TRBJ2-3, the complete variable domain reads ETGVTQSPTHLIKTRGQQVTLRCSSQSGHNTVSWYQQALGQGPQFIFQYYREEENGRGNFPPRFSGLQFPNYSSELNVNALELDDSALYLCASSGPSGISTDTQYFGPGTRLTVL.

This chain links TRBV5-1 with TRBJ2-7, with TRBD2 identical over 10 bases. V shed 2 bases, J shed 7 bases, and the junction held 12 bases outside the gene matches. The CDR3 runs to 16 residues. Looked up from germline, CDR1 is SGHRS and CDR2 is YFSETQ. The CDR3 sequence is CASSFPELAGAKEQYF. CDR3 coding DNA: TGCGCCAGCAGCTTCCCAGAGCTAGCGGGAGCTAAAGAGCAGTACTTC.

This clone was counted at least ten times. This chain connects TRBV5-1 to TRBJ1-2; D is undetermined. Per germline, CDR1 SGHRS and CDR2 YFSETQ. The germline V and J ends were trimmed by 0 bases and 8 bases, with 8 bases remaining between them. This CDR3 has 12 amino acids. As DNA, the CDR3 is TGCGCCAGCAGCTTGGCTGGGAGAGGCTACACCTTC. Amino acid sequence: CASSLAGRGYTF.

The chain has TRBV27 and TRBJ2-2; perhaps TRBD2 as D (5 bases). Between the trimmed V and J ends, which lost 5 bases and 7 bases, there was a span of 8 bases. Germline V gene data show CDR1 as MNHEY and CDR2 as SMNVEV (reference sequence). The CDR3 totals 12 residues. Written as DNA, the CDR3 is TGTGCCAGCAGTGAAGCGGTCGGGGAGCTGTTTTTT. Encoded protein: CASSEAVGELFF.

The chain combines TRBV7-9 with TRBJ1-5; D is possibly TRBD1 (5 bases). The V and J ends lost 6 bases and 4 bases respectively, with 13 bases between them. Germline lookup yields CDR1 SEHNR and CDR2 FQNEAQ (reference sequence). This CDR3 is built from 14 residues. The CDR3 DNA reads TGTGCCAGCAGTCCTCAGGGTGGTAATCAGCCCCAGCATTTT. Translated: CASSPQGGNQPQHF.

The genes are TRBV5-1 and TRBJ2-1, with TRBD2 matching 8 bases. Germline assignment: CDR1 SGHRS and CDR2 YFSETQ. There are 15 residues in the CDR3. Losses at the gene ends were 3 bases for V and 6 bases for J; bases not matched to a gene: 8. The CDR3 coding sequence is TGCGCCAGCAGCTCCGTAGCGGGACTAACCAATGAGCAGTTCTTC. Residues: CASSSVAGLTNEQFF.

This clone was found once. The CDR3 DNA follows: TGCGCCAGCAGTGAGGGGACAGTCTACGAGCAGTACTTC. It is translated as CASSEGTVYEQYF. This sequence joins TRBV10-1 and TRBJ2-7; 7 bases match TRBD1. The CDR3 sequence is 13 residues long. Germline trimming cut 2 bases from V and 3 bases from J; bases unmatched to any gene: 1. The germline V gene has CDR1 WNHNN and CDR2 SYGVQD (reference sequence).

V is TRBV15 and J is TRBJ2-1, with D perhaps TRBD2 (6 bases). In germline, CDR1 is LNHNV, CDR2 YYDKDF (reference sequence). There are 15 residues in the CDR3. V was trimmed by 0 bases and J by 5 bases, leaving 11 bases between them. The CDR3 loop reads CATSRDGGTNNEQFF. CDR3 DNA sequence: TGTGCCACCAGCAGAGATGGGGGGACCAACAATGAGCAGTTCTTC.

This chain joins TRBV3-1 (or the pseudogene TRBV3-2) and TRBJ1-2; possible D gene TRBD1, 5 bases. CDR1 is LGHDT, CDR2 YNNKEL, per germline (reference sequence). The V gene lost 1 base and the J gene lost 2 bases, with 8 bases spanning the gap. The CDR3 is made up of 14 amino acids. In nucleotides, the CDR3 is TGTGCCAGCAGCCAAGCAGGGTCCAACTATGGCTACACCTTC. This encodes CASSQAGSNYGYTF.

The V and J genes are TRBV3-1 (or the pseudogene TRBV3-2) and TRBJ1-1; D may be TRBD1 (5 bases). Germline CDR1 reads LGHDT; CDR2 reads YNNKEL (reference sequence). The CDR3 has 14 residues. V was trimmed by 0 bases and J by 6 bases, leaving 11 bases between them. The CDR3 here is CASSQDNRPPEAFF. The CDR3 DNA sequence: TGTGCCAGCAGCCAAGATAACAGGCCCCCTGAAGCTTTCTTT.

The J gene is TRBJ2-2, the V gene TRBV25-1, with D maybe TRBD2 (5 bases). The CDR3 loop spans 13 amino acids. V was pared by 3 bases and J by 7 bases, with 9 bases between. The germline CDR1 and CDR2 sequences are MGHDK and SYGVNS. CDR3 residues: CASSDGLLGELFF. As DNA, the CDR3 is TGTGCCAGCAGTGACGGACTCCTCGGGGAGCTGTTTTTT.

The chain employs TRBV3-1 (or the pseudogene TRBV3-2) and TRBJ2-2; TRBD1 might be the D (5 bases). Trimming took off 1 base at V and 5 bases at J, with 11 bases between the two ends. The germline V gene encodes CDR1 LGHDT and CDR2 YNNKEL (reference sequence). The CDR3 is 15 amino acids. CDR3 bases: TGTGCCAGCAGCCAAGTTCAGACAGTAACCGGGGAGCTGTTTTTT. Translating gives CASSQVQTVTGELFF.

This clone was found a few times. This chain joins TRBV5-4 and TRBJ2-7, with TRBD2 identical over 9 bases. CDR1 is SGHNT and CDR2 is YYREEE in the germline V gene (reference sequence). V shed 5 bases and J 0 bases; nucleotides not matched to a gene: 6. The CDR3 totals 15 residues. CDR3 bases: TGTGCCAGCAGTTCTAGCGGGGAGAGCTCCTACGAGCAGTACTTC. This translates into CASSSSGESSYEQYF.

The rearrangement joins TRBV6-6 to TRBJ1-3; 7 positions match TRBD1. This CDR3 contains 14 residues. V lost 5 bases and J lost 0; bases outside the gene matches: 1. Germline CDR1 and CDR2: MNHNY and SVGAGI (reference sequence). CDR3 loop: CASSEGASGNTIYF. In nucleotides, the CDR3 is TGTGCCAGCAGTGAGGGGGCCTCTGGAAACACCATATATTTT.